The rows below give T cell receptor beta chains drawn from one sample of a study of identical twins. TCRdb re-analysed the 5' RACE reads in MiXCR, keeping a single row per CDR3 protein. Here the sample spans 200,000 to 250,000 distinct CDR3 sequences, approximately 8.3% being singletons. These same records also appear under a second study, on yellow fever vaccine responses in identical twins.

Sequenced input: memory (CD45RO+) T cells sorted from blood. These receptors all stem from a woman aged 18-29 years in good health. The CDR3 runs from the conserved cysteine through the conserved F or W. D genes are given only for firm matches. The size field is filled for only some rows; it gives once, few, many or a size class.

few,TRBV5-1,TRBJ2-7,TRBD1,TGCGCCAGCAGCAGAACCGGGACAGGGATCTACGAGCAGTACTTC,CASSRTGTGIYEQYF
many,TRBV9,TRBJ2-1,.,TGTGCCAGCAGCGTAGGGTCACCAGCCATTGAGCAGTTCTTC,CASSVGSPAIEQFF
few,TRBV2,TRBJ1-5,.,TGTGCCAGCACTGGCGACAGTAGCAATCAGCCCCAGCATTTT,CASTGDSSNQPQHF
.,TRBV28,TRBJ1-4,TRBD1,TGTGCCAGCAGCCGGGACAGGGCCGGGGAAAAACTGTTTTTT,CASSRDRAGEKLFF
many,TRBV12-5,TRBJ1-1,TRBD1,TGTGCTAGTGGTTTGGGCCGGGACAGGGAAGCTTTCTTT,CASGLGRDREAFF
many,TRBV5-5,TRBJ1-4,.,TGTGCCAGCAGCTTCCCCGGAGCTAATGAAAAACTGTTTTTT,CASSFPGANEKLFF
.,TRBV20-1,TRBJ2-3,.,TGCAGTGCGGACGTTTGGGGGGCAGATACGCAGTATTTT,CSADVWGADTQYF
many,TRBV5-1,TRBJ2-3,.,TGCGCCAGCAGCACACTATTCGGCACCACAGATACGCAGTATTTT,CASSTLFGTTDTQYF
.,TRBV20-1,TRBJ2-7,.,TGCAGTGCTAGGCCGGGGAGTCTGAGTTTGTACGAGCAGTACTTC,CSARPGSLSLYEQYF
.,TRBV20-1,TRBJ2-3,TRBD2,TGCAGTGCCTTAGGCTCCCTTAGCGGGAGGCCAGATACGCAGTATTTT,CSALGSLSGRPDTQYF
few,TRBV5-1,TRBJ2-3,TRBD2,TGCGCCAGCAGCTTGGATTCTCGGGGGGGTACGCAGTATTTT,CASSLDSRGGTQYF
many,TRBV28,TRBJ2-2,TRBD1,TGTGCCAGCAGTTTACTGACAGGGTCGAACACCGGGGAGCTGTTTTTT,CASSLLTGSNTGELFF
many,TRBV29-1,TRBJ2-7,TRBD1,TGCAGCGCTTCCGGGACAGGGAGTAGGCAGTACTTC,CSASGTGSRQYF
few,TRBV28,TRBJ1-6,.,TGTGCCAGCAGTCCCGCACAGGGATTAGCCTATAATTCACCCCTCCACTTT,CASSPAQGLAYNSPLHF
many,TRBV6-2/TRBV6-3,TRBJ2-3,.,TGTGCCAGCAGTTACTTTAGGCAGGCCACAGATACGCAGTATTTT,CASSYFRQATDTQYF
.,TRBV18,TRBJ1-3,.,TGTGCCAGCTCACCAGAAAGCTCTGGAAACACCATATATTTT,CASSPESSGNTIYF
many,TRBV6-2/TRBV6-3,TRBJ2-1,.,TGTGCCAGCAGTTACCACACAGCGGGCCCCTCCGAGCAGTTCTTC,CASSYHTAGPSEQFF
many,TRBV20-1,TRBJ2-3,.,TGCAGTGCTAGACCTTTGACTCCGCCGGGGACAGATACGCAGTATTTT,CSARPLTPPGTDTQYF
many,TRBV25-1,TRBJ1-1,.,TGTGCCAGCAGGACGACAGAGTCCACTGAAGCTTTCTTT,CASRTTESTEAFF
.,TRBV20-1,TRBJ1-6,TRBD1,TGCAGTGCTCGGACAGGGGGCTATTCACCCCTCCACTTT,CSARTGGYSPLHF
few,TRBV12-3/TRBV12-4,TRBJ2-1,.,TGTGCCAGCAGTTTAGCGCTAGTAGCGGCTAATGAGCAGTTCTTC,CASSLALVAANEQFF
few,TRBV2,TRBJ2-5,.,TGTGCCAGCCGAAGCGAGGAAAAGACCCAGTACTTC,CASRSEEKTQYF
.,TRBV6-1,TRBJ2-2,.,TGTGCCAGCAGTCAGCCAGGAACCGGGGAGCTGTTTTTT,CASSQPGTGELFF
.,TRBV7-6,TRBJ2-1,TRBD2,TGTGCCAGCAGCCCCAACCGGACTAGCGGGAGTTCGAATGAGCAGTTCTTC,CASSPNRTSGSSNEQFF
.,TRBV18,TRBJ2-6,TRBD1,TGTGCCAGCTCACCACTTGTTGCAGGGGGCAACACTGGGGCCAACGTCCTGACTTTC,CASSPLVAGGNTGANVLTF
many,TRBV7-2,TRBJ2-1,TRBD2,TGTGCCAGCAGCTTAGTCGCGGGAGCTTCCTACAATGAGCAGTTCTTC,CASSLVAGASYNEQFF
.,TRBV28,TRBJ2-3,.,TGTGCCAGCAGACCCCCTAGGGCCCAGGGCACAGATACGCAGTATTTT,CASRPPRAQGTDTQYF
few,TRBV5-5,TRBJ2-2,TRBD2,TGTGCCAGCAGCTTGGGGCGGGGGGCGAACACCGGGGAGCTGTTTTTT,CASSLGRGANTGELFF
many,TRBV5-1,TRBJ2-7,.,TGCGCCAGCAGCTGGGACGGGGGCAAGGAGCAGTACTTC,CASSWDGGKEQYF
few,TRBV20-1,TRBJ1-1,.,TGCAGTGCTAGCGACACTGAAGCTTTCTTT,CSASDTEAFF
.,TRBV20-1,TRBJ2-1,.,TGCAGTGCTAGAGAGGGCAGCTATGAGCAGTTCTTC,CSAREGSYEQFF
few,TRBV2,TRBJ2-5,.,TGTGCCAGCAGTCGGGGGCGAGAGACCCAGTACTTC,CASSRGRETQYF
many,TRBV29-1,TRBJ2-4,.,TGCAGCGTTGAAGAGAGGGCCCAAGTTCAGTACTTC,CSVEERAQVQYF
many,TRBV20-1,TRBJ1-5,TRBD1,TGCAGTGCTAGAGATTTCGAACAGGGGTTTCAGCCCCAGCATTTT,CSARDFEQGFQPQHF
.,TRBV4-2,TRBJ2-7,TRBD2,TGTGCCAGCAGCCTCCGGACTAGCGGTGACGGTGCCTACGAGCAGTACTTC,CASSLRTSGDGAYEQYF
few,TRBV14,TRBJ2-7,TRBD2,TGTGCCAGCAGCGTCCGACTAGCGGGGGCTTACGAGCAGTACTTC,CASSVRLAGAYEQYF
many,TRBV20-1,TRBJ1-5,.,TGCAGTGCTCTCAGGGGAGTCAACAATCAGCCCCAGCATTTT,CSALRGVNNQPQHF
many,TRBV20-1,TRBJ2-5,TRBD2,TGCAGTGCGACAAGACTAGCGGGGGGCCTAAAGCAAGAGACCCAGTACTTC,CSATRLAGGLKQETQYF
.,TRBV3-1,TRBJ2-4,TRBD2,TGTGCCAGCAGCCAAGTAGCGGGGATTAAAAACATTCAGTACTTC,CASSQVAGIKNIQYF
.,TRBV28,TRBJ2-7,TRBD1,TGTGCCAGCAGTTTATCCCCGGGACAGGGTTGGTACGAGCAGTACTTC,CASSLSPGQGWYEQYF
many,TRBV5-1,TRBJ1-1,TRBD1,TGCGCCAGCAGCCCTAGGGGGCAGAGGACTGAAGCTTTCTTT,CASSPRGQRTEAFF
few,TRBV6-2/TRBV6-3,TRBJ2-7,.,TGTGCCAGCCGGACAGTCGCCTACGAGCAGTACTTC,CASRTVAYEQYF